This TCR beta chain was sequenced in a study of early T cells in non-severe SARS-CoV-2 infection. About the research overall: Whole-blood bulk RNA, unsorted, was sequenced, and chains were unpaired.

This clonotype was counted only a few times. Its matching antigen is unknown. There are 20 residues in the CDR3. The junction had 17 bases not matched to a gene; V was cut back by 0 bases and J by 8 bases. Germline lookup yields CDR1 WSHSY and CDR2 SAAADI. Individual cDNA molecules received unique molecular identifiers. TCRdb reanalysed the 5' RACE reads using MiXCR and keeps one entry per CDR3 protein. Among tens of thousands of distinct CDR3 sequences listed, around 13% were seen once. Whole-study findings and limits: Anti-spike CD8 responses were favored in VDJdb matching, and private and CD4 specificities were missed.

The chain employs TRBV10-2 and TRBJ2-1, with 12 bases matching TRBD2. This clonotype was sampled from an adult who was a healthcare worker with PCR-confirmed SARS-CoV-2 infection or an uninfected control (not recorded which). The sample comprised whole blood. The DNA of the CDR3 is TGCGCCAGCAGTGAGTCGAGTCCGGCTAGCGGGGGGGCCAGACCTCATGAGCAGTTCTTC. Translation: CASSESSPASGGARPHEQFF.